This TCR beta chain is drawn from a study of T cells in Graves' hyperthyroidism and ophthalmopathy. Study-wide points: Model predictions of ophthalmopathy came a median around 6.5 months before onset. Most clonotypes that expanded in the thyroid above 0.001 also showed up in blood.

Clinical symptoms, serum thyroxine and TRAb, thyroid ultrasound and orbital computed tomography were used for the diagnoses. RNA transcripts provided the source from which TCR beta CDR3 regions were amplified. HTBI primers were the set used in a first-round RT-PCR of the TCR CDR3. TCRdb re-called the multiplex PCR reads through MiXCR, storing one row per CDR3 protein. Among more than 450,000 distinct CDR3 sequences listed, around 13% were seen once. Germline CDR1 reads LGHDT; CDR2 reads YNNKEL (reference sequence). The CDR3 consists of 15 residues. V was cut by 1 base and J by 6 bases, with 13 bases left in between. This clonotype has just a few counts. Antigen unknown.

The chain links TRBV3-1 to TRBJ1-5; no definite D call. This receptor was obtained from a middle-aged woman with Graves' hyperthyroidism. Material for sequencing was blood. CDR3 residues: CASSQALDRSQPQHF. CDR3 in DNA: TGTGCCAGCAGCCAAGCCCTGGACCGAAGTCAGCCCCAGCATTTT. The full variable domain, rest sourced from reference TRBV3-1 and TRBJ1-5, is DTAVSQTPKYLVTQMGNDKSIKCEQNLGHDTMYWYKQDSKKFLKIMFSYNNKELIINETVPNRFSPKSPDKAHLNLHINSLELGDSAVYFCASSQALDRSQPQHFGDGTRLSIL.